The rows below give T cell receptor beta chains drawn from one sample of a study of blood T cell repertoires in COVID-19. Some clones are missing from TCRdb's copy, which holds only in-frame ones; the method was immunoSEQ multiplex PCR. The table lists 150,000 to 200,000 clones, approximately 83% of them singletons. Sequencing was performed on peripheral blood. Receptors originate from a man aged 55 to 69 with acute or convalescent COVID-19. CDR3s include the opening cysteine and the closing phenylalanine or tryptophan. A D gene is named only where the DNA matches it firmly. Clone size appears in some rows only: once, few, many, or a class for an expanded clone.

j_call,v_call,d_call,clone_size,cdr3_nt,cdr3_aa
TRBJ2-1,TRBV28,TRBD2,-,TGTGCCAGCAGTTTACCGACGACTGGGCTAGCGGGAGTCAATGAGCAGTTCTTC,CASSLPTTGLAGVNEQFF
TRBJ1-4,TRBV6-1,TRBD1,-,TGTGCCAGCAGTGGGGCCGTGACAGGGGAAGCTGAAAAACTGTTTTTT,CASSGAVTGEAEKLFF
TRBJ2-2,TRBV5-4,TRBD2,-,TGTGCCAGCAGCTATGGGGCTAGCGGGAGTCGGACCGGGGAGCTGTTTTTT,CASSYGASGSRTGELFF
TRBJ2-1,TRBV9,TRBD2,-,TGTGCCAGCAGTGACGGGAGGGCCTCCAATGAGCAGTTCTTC,CASSDGRASNEQFF
TRBJ2-7,TRBV27,TRBD1,-,TGTGCCAGCTCCCCCACAGGACAGGGCCACTACGAGCAGTACTTC,CASSPTGQGHYEQYF
TRBJ2-2,TRBV6-6,TRBD1,-,TGTGCCAGCAGCCCACGGACAGGGCACACCGGGGAGCTGTTTTTT,CASSPRTGHTGELFF
TRBJ1-1,TRBV28,-,-,TGTGCCAGCAGTTTAGGGGGGGCATCGCCCACCAAAGCTTTCTTT,CASSLGGASPTKAFF
TRBJ2-1,TRBV7-2,TRBD2,-,TGTGCCAGCAGCTTAGCGCTACTAGCGGGAGTCTACAATGAGCAGTTCTTC,CASSLALLAGVYNEQFF
TRBJ1-1,TRBV9,TRBD1,-,TGTGCCAGCAGCCCCGACAGGGGAGGGGGGACTGAAGCTTTCTTT,CASSPDRGGGTEAFF
TRBJ2-3,TRBV4-1,TRBD2,-,TGCGCCATCCTGGGGGAGGGCCGGGGGGGCACAGATACGCAGTATTTT,CAILGEGRGGTDTQYF
TRBJ2-1,TRBV3-1/TRBV3-2,TRBD2,-,TGTGCCAGCAGCCAAGTTCGCCAGCGGGGGGTCAATGAGCAGTTCTTC,CASSQVRQRGVNEQFF
TRBJ2-5,TRBV6-5,TRBD2,-,TGTGCCAGCAGTTACTCCCGCGGGGGGGGAGAGACCCAGTACTTC,CASSYSRGGGETQYF
TRBJ2-1,TRBV28,TRBD2,-,TGTGCCAGCAGTTCGTGGACTAGCGGGAGGATTGTGGATGAGCAGTTCTTC,CASSSWTSGRIVDEQFF
TRBJ2-1,TRBV9,TRBD2,-,TGTGCCAGCAGCGCCTCCGGGACTAGCGGTTTAGAGCAGTTCTTC,CASSASGTSGLEQFF
TRBJ2-7,TRBV6-1,TRBD1,-,TGTGCCAGCAGGGAAGGGACAGTCTCCTACGAGCAGTACTTC,CASREGTVSYEQYF
TRBJ2-2,TRBV11-2,-,-,TGTGCCAGCAGGCCGGGACACCGGGCGAACACCGGGGAGCTGTTTTTT,CASRPGHRANTGELFF
TRBJ2-1,TRBV5-1,-,-,TGCGCCAGCAGCTTGGATTTGGGGGCGACGGAGGAGCAGTTCTTC,CASSLDLGATEEQFF
TRBJ2-7,TRBV7-2,TRBD2,-,TGTGCCAGCAGCTTCAGAGCGGGAGGATCCTACGAGCAGTACTTC,CASSFRAGGSYEQYF
TRBJ2-1,TRBV27,-,-,TGTGCCAGCAGTTTAATGGGGGGACTGTCCTACAATGAGCAGTTCTTC,CASSLMGGLSYNEQFF
TRBJ2-7,TRBV6-7,TRBD2,-,TGTGCCAGCAGTTACCCCCCGACTAGCGGGAGGTTGTGGCAGTACTTC,CASSYPPTSGRLWQYF
TRBJ2-7,TRBV18,-,-,TGTGCCAGCTCACCCAATTTCGGGAGAGAGCTCGACGAGCAGTACTTC,CASSPNFGRELDEQYF
TRBJ1-1,TRBV10-3,-,-,TGTGCCATCTCCGCCAGGATGAACACTGAAGCTTTCTTT,CAISARMNTEAFF
TRBJ1-2,TRBV6-5,TRBD1,-,TGTGCCAGCAGTTACAACTCAGGGGGCAGTGGCTACACCTTC,CASSYNSGGSGYTF
TRBJ2-1,TRBV5-1,TRBD2,-,TGCGCCAGCAGCACCGAAGCGGGAGGGAGCCATGAGCAGTTCTTC,CASSTEAGGSHEQFF
TRBJ2-2,TRBV7-6,TRBD1,-,TGTGCCAGCAGCTTGGGACCGGGACAGGGGCTCACCGGGGAGCTGTTTTTT,CASSLGPGQGLTGELFF
TRBJ2-5,TRBV5-1,-,-,TGCGCCAGCAGCTTGGATGCAGAAGAGACCCAGTACTTC,CASSLDAEETQYF
TRBJ2-4,TRBV4-1,-,-,TGCGCCAGCAGCCAACTAGGGGGCAAAAACATTCAGTACTTC,CASSQLGGKNIQYF
TRBJ1-6,TRBV24-1,TRBD1,few,TGTGCCACCAGTGAGCCGGGACAGCAAAATTCACCCCTCCACTTT,CATSEPGQQNSPLHF
TRBJ1-1,TRBV28,-,-,TGTGCCAGCCGCCGTCGTAGGGAGAGAACTGAAGCTTTCTTT,CASRRRRERTEAFF
TRBJ1-6,TRBV27,TRBD1,few,TGTGCCAGCAGTCGGGGACAGGGGAATTCACCCCTCCACTTT,CASSRGQGNSPLHF
TRBJ2-5,TRBV2,TRBD2,-,TGTGCCAGCAGTGCCGGACTAGCGGGGGGGGAGACCCAGTACTTC,CASSAGLAGGETQYF
TRBJ2-7,TRBV2,TRBD1,-,TGTGCCAGCGGAAGTAAGGACAGGGGTAACGAGCAGTACTTC,CASGSKDRGNEQYF
TRBJ1-2,TRBV28,TRBD1,-,TGTGCCAGCAGGCGGCCGGGACAGTCTAACTATGGCTACACCTTC,CASRRPGQSNYGYTF
TRBJ1-2,TRBV25-1,-,-,TGTGCCAGCAGTTACAGGTTTCTAGATGGCTACACCTTC,CASSYRFLDGYTF
TRBJ2-1,TRBV3-1/TRBV3-2,-,-,TGTGCCAGCGGTGCGCCCTCCTACAATGAGCAGTTCTTC,CASGAPSYNEQFF
TRBJ2-3,TRBV29-1,-,-,TGCAGCGGGGCACAGTCTGGAGATACGCAGTATTTT,CSGAQSGDTQYF
TRBJ2-3,TRBV14,TRBD2,few,TGTGCCAGCAGCCCAAGAAGAGGCCTAGCGGGGGGTTATACGCAGTATTTT,CASSPRRGLAGGYTQYF
TRBJ2-3,TRBV28,TRBD1,once,TGTGCCAGCAGTTTAGGGACAGGGGGCGATACGCAGTATTTT,CASSLGTGGDTQYF
TRBJ2-7,TRBV28,TRBD1,-,TGTGCCAGCAGTCCGAATCACTCGGGACAGGCCTACGAGCAGTACTTC,CASSPNHSGQAYEQYF
TRBJ1-3,TRBV27,TRBD1,-,TGTGCCAGCAGTTTCAGGGGGAGCTCTGGAAACACCATATATTTT,CASSFRGSSGNTIYF
TRBJ1-5,TRBV6-2/TRBV6-3,-,-,TGTGCCAGCAGTCAAACCCGGCAGGGGCAGGGGCAGCCCCAGCATTTT,CASSQTRQGQGQPQHF
TRBJ2-5,TRBV5-1,TRBD2,once,TGCGCCAGCAGCTGGGGACTAGCGGGAGGGTTCCAAGAGACCCAGTACTTC,CASSWGLAGGFQETQYF
TRBJ1-1,TRBV3-1/TRBV3-2,-,few,TGTGCCAGCAGCCAAGCAGGGTCGAACACTGAAGCTTTCTTT,CASSQAGSNTEAFF
TRBJ1-1,TRBV7-2,-,-,TGTGCCAGCAGCTATGGGGGAGGGGGCACTGAAGCTTTCTTT,CASSYGGGGTEAFF
TRBJ2-7,TRBV4-1,-,-,TGCGCCAGCAGCCGGTTAAGCGGCTACGAGCAGTACTTC,CASSRLSGYEQYF
TRBJ1-5,TRBV15,-,-,TGTGCCACACGGGGGGTGGGTTATAGCAATCAGCCCCAGCATTTT,CATRGVGYSNQPQHF
TRBJ1-6,TRBV5-1,-,-,TGCGCCAGCAGGGGTACAGGGCCTCAATATAATTCACCCCTCCACTTT,CASRGTGPQYNSPLHF
TRBJ1-6,TRBV28,TRBD1,once,TGTGCCAGCAGTGCCCGGGGCAGGGGGTCCTATAATTCACCCCTCCACTTT,CASSARGRGSYNSPLHF
TRBJ1-1,TRBV19,-,-,TGTGCCAGTAGTATCATTGGGGGCAGGAGCACTGAAGCTTTCTTT,CASSIIGGRSTEAFF
TRBJ2-7,TRBV19,TRBD2,-,TGTGCCAGTAGTCTGAGACTAGCGGGAGTCCACGAGCAGTACTTC,CASSLRLAGVHEQYF
TRBJ2-1,TRBV6-6,-,-,TGTGCCAGCAGCCAGGACTCGAACAATGAGCAGTTCTTC,CASSQDSNNEQFF
TRBJ1-6,TRBV10-1,TRBD1,-,TGCGCCAGTCAGGGGGCGGGCAATTCACCCCTCCACTTT,CASQGAGNSPLHF
TRBJ2-2,TRBV2,-,-,TGTGCCAGCAGTGTCAGGGGGGTCATTAACACCGGGGAGCTGTTTTTT,CASSVRGVINTGELFF
TRBJ2-2,TRBV13,-,-,TGTGCCAGCAGCTTAAGGGAGCTTGGGGAGCTGTTTTTT,CASSLRELGELFF
TRBJ2-7,TRBV10-3,TRBD2,-,TGTGCCGTCGGAGCGACTAGCGGATCCTACGAGCAGTACTTC,CAVGATSGSYEQYF
TRBJ1-4,TRBV23-1,-,-,TGCGCCAGCAGCCCCGGTCCCGATACAGGGCGTGTGGCTAATGAAAAACTGTTTTTT,CASSPGPDTGRVANEKLFF
TRBJ1-2,TRBV5-1,-,-,TGCGCCAGCAGCTCAGGGGAATTAAGCTATGGCTACACCTTC,CASSSGELSYGYTF
TRBJ2-5,TRBV5-4,-,-,TGTGCCAGCAGCTTGGGGGGAGGCGGAGAGACCCAGTACTTC,CASSLGGGGETQYF
TRBJ1-5,TRBV7-8,-,-,TGTGCCAGCAGCTTAGAAGGGGTCAGTCAGCCCCAGCATTTT,CASSLEGVSQPQHF
TRBJ2-7,TRBV7-9,-,-,TGTGCCAGCAGCTTCACTAGAGGTTCCCACGAGCAGTACTTC,CASSFTRGSHEQYF